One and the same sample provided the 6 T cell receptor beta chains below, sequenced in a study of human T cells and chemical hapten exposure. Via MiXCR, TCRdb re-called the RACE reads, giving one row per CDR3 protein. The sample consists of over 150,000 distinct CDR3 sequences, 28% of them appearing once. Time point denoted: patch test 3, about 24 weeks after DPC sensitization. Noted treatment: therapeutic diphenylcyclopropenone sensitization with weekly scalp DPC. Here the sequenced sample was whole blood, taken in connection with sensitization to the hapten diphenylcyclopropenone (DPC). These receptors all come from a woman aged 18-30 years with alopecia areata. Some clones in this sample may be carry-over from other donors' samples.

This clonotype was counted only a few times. In DNA form, the CDR3 reads TGTGCCAGCAGCTGGACGGCCGGTGAGCAGTACTTC. Its translation is CASSWTAGEQYF. The V gene is TRBV11-3, the J gene TRBJ2-7; D ambiguous. Germline-derived CDR1 and CDR2 are SGHNT and YENEEA. There are 12 residues in the CDR3. V dropped 4 bases and J dropped 7 bases, with 11 bases sitting between them.

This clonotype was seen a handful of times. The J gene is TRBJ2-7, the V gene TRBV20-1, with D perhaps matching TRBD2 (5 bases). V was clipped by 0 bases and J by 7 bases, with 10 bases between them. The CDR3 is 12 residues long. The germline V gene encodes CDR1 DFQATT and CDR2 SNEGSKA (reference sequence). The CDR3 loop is CSARDPPGEQYF. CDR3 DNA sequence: TGCAGTGCTAGAGATCCTCCGGGGGAGCAGTACTTC.

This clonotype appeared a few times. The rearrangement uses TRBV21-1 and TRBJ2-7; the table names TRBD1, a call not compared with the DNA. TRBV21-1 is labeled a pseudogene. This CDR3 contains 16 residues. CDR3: CASSKEGGTGVDEQYF. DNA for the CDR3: TGTGCCAGCAGCAAAGAAGGGGGGACAGGGGTCGACGAGCAGTACTTC.

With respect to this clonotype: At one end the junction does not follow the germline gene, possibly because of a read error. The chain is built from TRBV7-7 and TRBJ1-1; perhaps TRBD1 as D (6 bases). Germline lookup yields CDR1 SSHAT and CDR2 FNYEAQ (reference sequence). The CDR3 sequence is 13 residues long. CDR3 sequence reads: CASSLSTGTEAFF. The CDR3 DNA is TGTGCTAGCAGCCTTTCGACAGGCACTGAAGCTTTCTTT.

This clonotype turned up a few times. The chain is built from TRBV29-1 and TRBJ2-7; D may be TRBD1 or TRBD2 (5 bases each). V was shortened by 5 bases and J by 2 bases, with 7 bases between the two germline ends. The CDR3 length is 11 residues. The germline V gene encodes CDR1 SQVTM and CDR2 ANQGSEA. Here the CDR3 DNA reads TGCAGCGTTCGGGGCCCCTACGAGCAGTACTTC. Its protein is CSVRGPYEQYF.

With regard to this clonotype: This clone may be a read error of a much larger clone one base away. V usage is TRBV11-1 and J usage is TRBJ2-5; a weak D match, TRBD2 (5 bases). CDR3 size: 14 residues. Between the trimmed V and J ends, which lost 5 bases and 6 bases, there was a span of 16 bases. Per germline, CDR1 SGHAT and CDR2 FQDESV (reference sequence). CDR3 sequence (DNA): TGTGCCAGCAGCCTCGGACGGGGTTGGAAGACCCAGTACTTC. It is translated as CASSLGRGWKTQYF.